These T cell receptor beta chains were read from a single sample in a study of T-cell memory formation after mild COVID-19. A single record per CDR3 protein comes from TCRdb applying MiXCR to the 5' RACE reads. Of about 400,000 distinct CDR3 sequences listed, around a quarter are singletons. Material: PBMCs or a T cell subset sorted from them (not recorded which). The receptor set was obtained from an adult woman who had mild COVID-19 (a few samples of this study predate the infection). Cell type and time point are not known. CDR3s include the opening cysteine and the closing phenylalanine or tryptophan. D genes are given only for firm matches. Only part of the rows carry a size: once, few, many, or a class if the clone is expanded.

TRBJ2-2,13,TRBV10-3,NA,NA,TGTGCCATCAGTGAGGGGCCCACCGGGGAGCTGTTTTTT,CAISEGPTGELFF
TRBJ2-1,16,TRBV7-6,NA,TRBD2,TGTGCCAGCAGCTACCGTCTAGCGGACTCCTACAATGAGCAGTTCTTC,CASSYRLADSYNEQFF
TRBJ2-1,16,TRBV21-1,NA,NA,TGTGCCAGCAGCCTCCTGAAAGGTGTGGGTGACAATGAGCAGTTCTTC,CASSLLKGVGDNEQFF
TRBJ2-7,18,TRBV9,NA,TRBD2,TGTGCCAGCAGTGACGGACTAGCGGTAGTCGAGAAAACCTACGAGCAGTACTTC,CASSDGLAVVEKTYEQYF
TRBJ2-7,14,TRBV5-1,few,NA,TGCGCCAGTGCTTCAGGGGCCTTCTCCTACGAGCAGTACTTC,CASASGAFSYEQYF
TRBJ2-1,17,TRBV12-3/TRBV12-4,few,TRBD2,TGTGCCAGCAGTCCTATCCTACTAGCGGGTACCCATGGGGAGCAGTTCTTC,CASSPILLAGTHGEQFF
TRBJ1-1,18,TRBV7-8,few,TRBD1,TGTGCCAGCAGCGCCCGGACAGGGGGAGGGCGAACGATGACTGAAGCTTTCTTT,CASSARTGGGRTMTEAFF
TRBJ1-1,14,TRBV5-1,many,NA,TGCGCCAGCAGCCTACCGGGACGCCAATGGGAAGCTTTCTTT,CASSLPGRQWEAFF
TRBJ2-1,14,TRBV7-9,NA,NA,TGTGCCAGCAGCTCCCTAGTTCCCTACAATGAGCAGTTCTTC,CASSSLVPYNEQFF
TRBJ2-3,15,TRBV6-2/TRBV6-3,few,TRBD1,TGTGCCAGCAGTTATCCCCAACAGGGGACAGATACGCAGTATTTT,CASSYPQQGTDTQYF
TRBJ1-1,12,TRBV25-1,NA,NA,TGTGCCAGCAAGAGGGGGTTCACTGAAGCTTTCTTT,CASKRGFTEAFF
TRBJ2-7,15,TRBV9,few,TRBD1,TGTGCCAGCAGCGCTCCTGACAGGGGGCCCTACGAGCAGTACTTC,CASSAPDRGPYEQYF
TRBJ2-7,13,TRBV6-5,NA,NA,TGTGCCAGCAATCCATCAGGCCGTTACGAGCAGTACTTC,CASNPSGRYEQYF
TRBJ2-3,14,TRBV23-1,NA,NA,TGCGCCAGCATCACACCTTGGGGGGCAGATACGCAGTATTTT,CASITPWGADTQYF
TRBJ2-7,12,TRBV7-9,many,NA,TGCGCCAGCAGCTTGGTCTCCTACGAGCAGTACTTC,CASSLVSYEQYF
TRBJ1-1,14,TRBV6-5,NA,TRBD1,TGTGCCAGCAGTAGGGTCGGACAGGGGGGAACAGCTTTCTTT,CASSRVGQGGTAFF
TRBJ2-1,14,TRBV20-1,few,TRBD1,TGCAGTGCTAGGGTGGGACAGGGAATCGGCGAGCAGTTCTTC,CSARVGQGIGEQFF
TRBJ2-7,13,TRBV6-2/TRBV6-3,few,NA,TGTGCCAGCAGCCGCCGCGGATTGTACGAGCAGTACTTC,CASSRRGLYEQYF
TRBJ1-2,15,TRBV5-1,few,TRBD1,TGCGCCAGCAGCTCCGAGGGACAGGCAGTTTATGGCTACACCTTC,CASSSEGQAVYGYTF
TRBJ2-7,15,TRBV28,NA,TRBD1,TGTGCCAGCAGTTTAGGGACAACAGGGGACTACGAGCAGTACTTC,CASSLGTTGDYEQYF
TRBJ2-3,13,TRBV12-3/TRBV12-4,few,NA,TGTGCCAGCAGTCGGACTGGGCCCGATACGCAGTATTTT,CASSRTGPDTQYF
TRBJ2-2,15,TRBV4-2,NA,NA,TGTGCCAGCAGCCAAGATTCCTTTGTGCCCGGGGAGCTGTTTTTT,CASSQDSFVPGELFF
TRBJ1-2,13,TRBV7-2,NA,TRBD1,TGTGCCGACAGCCGGGACAGGAACTATGGCTACACCTTC,CADSRDRNYGYTF